The 10 T cell receptor beta chains reported below all come from one sample, sequenced in a study of shared clonotypes between healthy human individuals. CD45RO-negative CD8 cells positively selected for CCR7 made up the naive population, which excluded terminally differentiated effector memory CD45RA+ cells. Assay: immunoSEQ multiplex PCR; the TCRdb copy retains only in-frame clones and omits some. The sample yields about 820,000 clones, about 91% seen once. What was sequenced was naive CD8+ T cells sorted from blood. Every receptor here comes from a man younger than 45 in good health.

The chain carries TRBV13 and TRBJ2-7; 7 bases are shared with TRBD2. Per germline, CDR1 PRHDT and CDR2 FYEKMQ (reference sequence). The CDR3 runs 14 residues. V shed 1 base and J 4 bases; nucleotides not matched to a gene: 4. CDR3 protein: CASSLDGLVYEQYF. For the CDR3, the DNA is TGTGCCAGCAGCTTAGATGGACTAGTGTACGAGCAGTACTTC.

This clone appeared once. The chain employs TRBV4-3 and TRBJ2-2; the match to TRBD1 covers 9 bases. The CDR3 runs 15 residues. The V and J ends lost 5 bases and 2 bases, in that order; junction bases with no gene match: 3. Germline V gene lookup returns CDR1 LGHNA and CDR2 YSLEER. This CDR3 is CASSETGGNTGELFF. DNA for the CDR3: TGCGCCAGCAGCGAGACAGGGGGAAACACCGGGGAGCTGTTTTTT.

This chain joins TRBV7-9 and TRBJ2-7; tentatively, D is TRBD1 (5 bases). Germline V CDR1 and CDR2: SEHNR, FQNEAQ (reference sequence). The CDR3 runs 16 residues. The V and J ends lost 3 bases and 3 bases respectively, with 18 bases between them. CDR3 nucleotides: TGTGCCAGCAGCTTCCCGGACACCACCGGGCGCTACGAGCAGTACTTC. Translation gives CASSFPDTTGRYEQYF.

The rearrangement joins TRBV4-1 to TRBJ2-7; weak D call: TRBD2 (7 bases). The V end was cut by 6 bases, the J end by 3 bases, with 21 bases between. The CDR3 covers 16 residues. The germline V gene has CDR1 MGHRA and CDR2 YSYEKL. CDR3: CASSQRGGLAVYEQYF. CDR3 nucleotides: TGCGCCAGCAGTCAAAGAGGGGGGCTAGCGGTCTACGAGCAGTACTTC.

V is TRBV27 and J is TRBJ2-1; 7 nucleotides align to TRBD2. V shed 3 bases, J shed 4 bases, and the junction held 12 bases outside the gene matches. The CDR3 extends over 17 amino acids. Germline CDR1 and CDR2: MNHEY and SMNVEV (reference sequence). In DNA, the CDR3 is TGTGCCAGCAGTTTCGCCCAGCGGGAAGCAAAGTACAATGAGCAGTTCTTC. As protein: CASSFAQREAKYNEQFF.

V and J are TRBV5-1 and TRBJ2-7; 8 bases are a match to TRBD1. Losses at the gene ends were 4 bases for V and 0 bases for J; bases not matched to a gene: 6. Germline CDR1 and CDR2: SGHRS and YFSETQ. This CDR3 is built from 15 residues. CDR3 in amino acids: CASSRDRPLSYEQYF. The CDR3 DNA is TGCGCCAGCAGCCGGGACAGGCCGCTCTCCTACGAGCAGTACTTC.

This clone came up a few times. The V gene is TRBV11-2, the J gene TRBJ1-1; D perhaps matches TRBD1 (6 bases). V lost 5 bases and J lost 10, with 17 bases in between. CDR1 SGHAT and CDR2 FQNNGV come from the germline V gene. The CDR3 contains 13 residues. The CDR3 spells CASSPSGAKGAFF. Written as DNA, the CDR3 is TGTGCCAGCAGCCCCTCGGGGGCCAAGGGAGCTTTCTTT.

A remark on this clone: The same CDR3 also results from other DNA sequences found in this sample. The chain employs TRBV7-8 and TRBJ2-7; D call uncertain. From germline, CDR1 is SGHVS and CDR2 FQNEAQ. The germline V and J ends were trimmed by 1 base and 6 bases, with 7 bases remaining between them. This CDR3 spans 12 amino acids. CDR3 residues: CASSLGGGEQYF. The CDR3, as DNA: TGTGCCAGCAGCTTAGGTGGTGGCGAGCAGTACTTC.

This clone has only one observation. This sequence joins TRBV5-4 and TRBJ2-2; D is unclear. The CDR3 length is 13 residues. Trimming removed 2 bases from V and 1 base from J, with 3 bases in between. Germline CDR1 SGHNT, CDR2 YYREEE (reference sequence). The CDR3 loop is CASSFRNTGELFF. The CDR3 bases are TGTGCCAGCAGCTTCCGGAACACCGGGGAGCTGTTTTTT.

The gene calls are TRBV5-6 and TRBJ2-7; D perhaps matches TRBD1 (5 bases). V was trimmed by 0 bases and J by 3 bases, leaving 13 bases between them. CDR1 and CDR2 (germline): SGHDT, YYEEEE. CDR3 length: 15 amino acids. The CDR3 here is CASSLGVRVGYEQYF. Written as DNA, the CDR3 is TGTGCCAGCAGCTTGGGTGTCAGGGTGGGCTACGAGCAGTACTTC.